This T cell receptor beta chain was captured by sequencing in a study of blood T cell repertoires in COVID-19. Across the study: There were acute and convalescent COVID-19 samples, and they came from the United States, Italy and Spain. PBMCs, B-cell-depleted T cells, or T cells provided the cDNA or gDNA that made up the material.

This clone was seen more than once but under ten times. Per the original data handling: The authors estimated nucleated cell counts from reference gene primer amplification. The repertoire was sequenced with immunoSEQ multiplex PCR; TCRdb's copy has only in-frame clones and lacks some. From that table come the V and J calls and clone size; the DNA was used to work out D and trimming. The top ten hold about 5% of the sample, which has roughly 150,000 clones, roughly 85% seen once. From germline, CDR1 is SEHNR and CDR2 FQNEAQ (reference sequence). V shed 2 bases and J 2 bases; nucleotides not matched to a gene: 6. There are 15 residues in the CDR3.

The sequenced sample consisted of peripheral blood. This receptor was identified in a human donor in a cohort sampled during active COVID-19. The gene calls are TRBV7-9 and TRBJ2-7, with 7 bases identical to TRBD2. CDR3 sequence: CASSLREAGAYEQYF. In DNA form, the CDR3 reads TGTGCCAGCAGCTTACGGGAGGCAGGCGCCTACGAGCAGTACTTC.